This is a list of T cell receptor beta chains from one sample in a study of OX40 agonist ivuxolimab in advanced cancers. This table comes from immunoSEQ multiplex PCR, and its TCRdb copy is limited to in-frame clones, with some not included. In the table there are about 28,000 clones, roughly 80% of which are singletons. The sequences come from CD4+ or CD8+ T cells sorted from blood, collected in a trial of the OX40 agonist ivuxolimab. The receptors here all came from an adult with an advanced solid tumor such as melanoma, head and neck, liver or kidney cancer. The CDR3 runs from the conserved cysteine through the conserved F or W. Fields, in order: CDR3 protein, J gene, V gene.

CASSQGPTGGPYEQYF | TRBJ2-7 | TRBV4-1
CASSSTGGEADTQYF | TRBJ2-3 | TRBV7-9
CASSSAGEEKLFF | TRBJ1-4 | TRBV13
CASSLPPRGPYNEQFF | TRBJ2-1 | TRBV27
CASTPGGSNQPQHF | TRBJ1-5 | TRBV27
CASSNRWRGDSYEQYF | TRBJ2-7 | TRBV19
CASSELLAGRYEQYF | TRBJ2-7 | TRBV6-1
CSVEGQGYEQYF | TRBJ2-7 | TRBV29-1
CASSPAGQENYGYTF | TRBJ1-2 | TRBV7-9
CASSAYNTEAFF | TRBJ1-1 | TRBV9
CASSTKGGSYNEQFF | TRBJ2-1 | TRBV9
CASSSQGARQNSPLHF | TRBJ1-6 | TRBV27
CANPRRELGRYTQYF | TRBJ2-3 | TRBV2
CASSDGTSGGTYEQYF | TRBJ2-7 | TRBV27
CASSTDAGNYEQYF | TRBJ2-7 | TRBV5-5
CASSARSARNTEAFF | TRBJ1-1 | TRBV25-1
CASSMGRVGTEAFF | TRBJ1-1 | TRBV19
CASSLGRGRRNEQYF | TRBJ2-7 | TRBV7-6
CASSQGWQDSYNSPLHF | TRBJ1-6 | TRBV5-4
CASSGSGRAGNTIYF | TRBJ1-3 | TRBV5-1
CASSLRTGVNQPQHF | TRBJ1-5 | TRBV5-6
CATRWGADEQYF | TRBJ2-7 | TRBV7-9
CASSVGTPANYGYTF | TRBJ1-2 | TRBV14
CASSQRLAGGLGNEQFF | TRBJ2-1 | TRBV4-3
CASSQEKGRGQPQHF | TRBJ1-5 | TRBV4-3
CASSEVTDPFYGYTF | TRBJ1-2 | TRBV6-1
CASSYRAAYNYGYTF | TRBJ1-2 | TRBV6-5
CASSVEGQLMNTEAFF | TRBJ1-1 | TRBV9
CASSIGTGDGYTF | TRBJ1-2 | TRBV11-3
CASSQDRTVNYGYTF | TRBJ1-2 | TRBV4-2
CASSPRPLGGSYEQYF | - | TRBV27
CASSESFLSGTYGYTF | TRBJ1-2 | TRBV10-2
CASRQDSYTDTQYF | TRBJ2-3 | TRBV14
CASRRLAGGGETQYF | TRBJ2-5 | TRBV6-5
CASSESGDPEAFF | TRBJ1-1 | TRBV14
CASSPPGRGSYEQYF | TRBJ2-7 | TRBV2
CASSIAGLTEAFF | TRBJ1-1 | TRBV19
CASTPGTGVLYGYTF | TRBJ1-2 | TRBV19
CASSPGGQPSTDTQYF | TRBJ2-3 | TRBV4-2
CASSHNGRNQPQHF | TRBJ1-5 | TRBV27
CASSPRGPGRVYEKLFF | TRBJ1-4 | TRBV7-6
CASSYSRGITGELFF | TRBJ2-2 | TRBV6-5
CASSEVAGEMTDTQYF | TRBJ2-3 | TRBV19
CASSPTSDRAINYGYTF | TRBJ1-2 | TRBV4-2
CASSEGLYNEQFF | TRBJ2-1 | TRBV6-1
CASSSGWATTSRLDTQYF | TRBJ2-3 | TRBV5-4
CASSLAVGLAFF | TRBJ2-1 | TRBV5-1
CASSPQGPSGFYEQYF | TRBJ2-7 | TRBV5-8
CASSLAGDAYEQYF | TRBJ2-7 | TRBV6-5
CSVASGTGGYGYTF | TRBJ1-2 | TRBV29-1
CASSYSTGGPYEQYF | TRBJ2-7 | TRBV2
CASSWMTENNSPLHF | TRBJ1-6 | TRBV5-6